Presented here are 2 T cell receptor beta chains from one specimen sequenced in a study of T-cell memory formation after mild COVID-19. TCRdb independently ran MiXCR on the 5' RACE reads; one entry per CDR3 protein. The sample lists roughly 52,000 distinct CDR3 sequences; approximately 7% were seen once. The sequenced material came from PBMCs or a T cell subset sorted from them (not recorded which). The receptors here all came from a man between 18 and 29 years old who had mild COVID-19 (a few samples of this study predate the infection). Cell type and time point are not known.

In this sample, this clonotype turned up a few times. V and J are TRBV7-2 and TRBJ2-1, with a possible D match to TRBD2 (6 bases). Germline-derived CDR1 and CDR2 are SGHTA and FQGNSA. Trimming shortened V by 1 base and J by 14 bases, and 18 bases separated the two germline ends. The CDR3 runs to 14 residues. CDR3 in DNA: TGTGCCAGCAGCTTAGAGGATTGGGAGGACTCTAAGTTCTTC. This codes for CASSLEDWEDSKFF.

This clonotype was seen ten or more times. This chain links TRBV20-1 with TRBJ2-5; D is perhaps TRBD2 (5 bases). Between the trimmed V and J ends, which lost 0 bases and 4 bases, there was a span of 9 bases. Germline loops: CDR1 DFQATT, CDR2 SNEGSKA (reference sequence). The CDR3 runs to 13 residues. The CDR3 DNA reads TGCAGTGCTAGAGATATCGGGGTAGAGACCCAGTACTTC. Translating it yields CSARDIGVETQYF.